Listed below are T cell receptor beta chains from one sample, sequenced in a study of vaccination and CD4 T cells after COVID-19. The antigens for these receptors are not known. TCRdb re-derived calls from the PCR reads in MiXCR, one entry per CDR3 protein. The data hold approximately 19,000 distinct CDR3 sequences, with 40% to 60% observed a single time. The sample was CD4+ T cells from blood, cultured in vitro, taken before SARS-CoV-2 vaccination. Receptor source: a human donor who had recovered from COVID-19. CDR3s leave out the opening cysteine and the closing phenylalanine or tryptophan. Each record gives: J gene, CDR3 length, V gene, CDR3 protein.

TRBJ1-2,11,TRBV4-1,ASSQVPGLGYT
TRBJ1-3,13,TRBV20-1,SAMDRSRRGNTIY
TRBJ1-4,11,TRBV2,ASSGEVGEKLF
TRBJ2-3,12,TRBV11-2,ASSLGTSVNTQY
TRBJ1-5,9,TRBV20-1,SAGQNQPQH
TRBJ1-1,13,TRBV2,ASSPLAGGNTEAF
TRBJ2-5,12,TRBV24-1,ATSDSATSETQY
TRBJ2-7,15,TRBV11-1,ASSTIGPAGRSYEQY
TRBJ2-2,11,TRBV7-2,ASSLEATGELF
TRBJ2-7,14,TRBV4-1,ASSQWGSRESYEQY
TRBJ2-7,12,TRBV5-1,ASSLVGVDYEQY
TRBJ1-1,11,TRBV2,ASSRTGGTEAF
TRBJ1-2,14,TRBV4-1,ASSQPGRRTNYGYT
TRBJ1-6,12,TRBV6-1,ASVSGLYNSPLH
TRBJ2-7,13,TRBV7-6,ASSIGTGAHYEQY
TRBJ1-1,14,TRBV7-2,ASSLGGGGGSTEAF
TRBJ2-5,10,TRBV12-3/TRBV12-4,ASSRGEETQY
TRBJ1-3,14,TRBV15,ATSRDLAYSGNTIY
TRBJ2-5,13,TRBV19,ASSVRGGFQETQY
TRBJ2-7,9,TRBV10-3,AISESWEQY
TRBJ2-5,15,TRBV19,ASSINAASGLQETQY
TRBJ2-7,12,TRBV28,ASTPNTSRNEQY
TRBJ2-5,10,TRBV20-1,SAFFLGETQY
NA,12,TRBV7-2,ASSARGGHYEQY
TRBJ2-7,13,TRBV19,ASRRGQGGSYEQY
TRBJ1-1,10,TRBV20-1,SANGVTSEAF
TRBJ2-7,11,TRBV19,ASSRDRDYEQY
TRBJ2-1,10,TRBV20-1,SARGPDYEQF
TRBJ2-1,14,TRBV27,ASSSPGLAGPRGQF
TRBJ2-5,11,TRBV7-2,ASSQGAKETQY
TRBJ1-6,12,TRBV7-2,ASSLWGDNSPLH
TRBJ1-5,15,TRBV19,ASSIGGGGRGNQPQH
TRBJ2-3,14,TRBV6-5,ASSYEAGGPTDTQY
TRBJ1-2,12,TRBV20-1,SASMKGFDYGYT
TRBJ2-5,17,TRBV15,ATSSGATPLAGLQETQY
TRBJ2-5,13,TRBV6-5,ASSYSGDKEETQY
TRBJ1-1,14,TRBV6-1,ASSDRAALMNTEAF
TRBJ2-7,12,TRBV4-1,ASSQDRLVHEQY